A selection of T cell receptor beta chains follows, all from one sample in a study of T-cell memory formation after mild COVID-19. TCRdb passed the 5' RACE reads through MiXCR, listing each CDR3 protein once. The top ten clones hold roughly 23% of a sample with hundreds of thousands of distinct CDR3 sequences, over 7% of them seen once. The sample was PBMCs or a T cell subset sorted from them (not recorded which). The receptors here all came from a man aged 18 to 30 who had mild COVID-19 (a few samples of this study predate the infection). Cell type and time point are not known. Both conserved end residues are part of each CDR3. The D gene is left open where the match is weak. Clone size is not always given. Where it is, it says once, few, many or a class for expanded clones.

d_call clone_size j_call cdr3_length v_call cdr3_nt cdr3_aa
TRBD1 few TRBJ1-1 13 TRBV11-1 TGTGCCAGCAGCGTTAACAGGGGTGGTGAAGCTTTCTTT CASSVNRGGEAFF
. . TRBJ2-1 15 TRBV6-5 TGTGCCAGCGGAGGGGGGCCGAGCTCCTACAATGAGCAGTTCTTC CASGGGPSSYNEQFF
. many TRBJ1-1 12 TRBV7-9 TGTGCCAGCAGAGAGAGGGACACTGAAGCTTTCTTT CASRERDTEAFF
. many TRBJ1-1 15 TRBV7-6 TGTGCCAGCAGCTTGGCGGGGCAGATGAACACTGAAGCTTTCTTT CASSLAGQMNTEAFF
. many TRBJ2-2 14 TRBV19 TGTGCCAGTACTCCGGGAGACCTAACCCCTGAGCTGTTTTTT CASTPGDLTPELFF
TRBD2 few TRBJ2-1 19 TRBV11-2 TGTGCCAGCAGCACAACTGCGGGAGCGGGGGGCAACTCCTACAATGAGCAGTTCTTC CASSTTAGAGGNSYNEQFF
TRBD1 few TRBJ1-4 15 TRBV2 TGTGCCAGCAGTGAAGCAGGAGGGGGCTATGAAAAACTGTTTTTT CASSEAGGGYEKLFF
. few TRBJ2-2 14 TRBV24-1 TGTGCCACCAGTGACACGAAGAGGGCCGGGGAGCTGTTTTTT CATSDTKRAGELFF
TRBD1 . TRBJ2-7 16 TRBV5-1 TGCGCCAGCAGCTCAACGGGACAGGGGACGAACTACGAGCAGTACTTC CASSSTGQGTNYEQYF
. many TRBJ2-1 12 TRBV5-5 TGTGCCAGCAGCTTGGCGGCCACAGGGTGGTTCTTC CASSLAATGWFF
. . TRBJ2-7 14 TRBV4-1 TGCGCCAGCAGCCAAGGATCAGGAACCTACGAGCAGTACTTC CASSQGSGTYEQYF
. . TRBJ2-6 15 TRBV6-2/TRBV6-3 TGTGCCAGCAGTTACGTGCTCTCTGGGGCCAACGTCCTGACTTTC CASSYVLSGANVLTF
. few TRBJ2-6 15 TRBV20-1 TGCAGTGCTAAAAGACAGGCAACTGGGGCCAACGTCCTGACTTTC CSAKRQATGANVLTF
. many TRBJ2-5 14 TRBV15 TGTGCCACCAGCAGAGAGGACAGAAAAGAGACCCAGTACTTC CATSREDRKETQYF
TRBD1 . TRBJ1-1 13 TRBV30 TGTGCCTGGGGACGACAGGGGAACACTGAAGCTTTCTTT CAWGRQGNTEAFF
. many TRBJ1-2 13 TRBV7-3 TGTGCCAGCAGGTTCGACAGTTTATCTGGCTACACCTTC CASRFDSLSGYTF
. many TRBJ1-6 14 TRBV7-9 TGTGCCAGCAGCTTAGGAGCCAGCTCGGCACCCCTCCACTTT CASSLGASSAPLHF
. few TRBJ1-5 15 TRBV19 TGTGCCAGTAGTAGACGATCAACAAGCAATCAGCCCCAGCATTTT CASSRRSTSNQPQHF
TRBD2 many TRBJ2-3 15 TRBV7-2 TGTGCCAGCAGTTCTTTAGCGGGGGTGACAGATACGCAGTATTTT CASSSLAGVTDTQYF
. few TRBJ1-2 15 TRBV7-2 TGTGCCAGCAGGGAGGGGGGGCGCCTAACAGAAGGCTACACCTTC CASREGGRLTEGYTF
. . TRBJ2-4 13 TRBV5-1 TGCGCCAGCAGCTTGGGCCCAGGCAACATTCAGTACTTC CASSLGPGNIQYF
. . TRBJ1-3 15 TRBV6-5 TGTGCCAGCACCCCCATATGGGGCTCTGGAAACACCATATATTTT CASTPIWGSGNTIYF
. few TRBJ2-7 14 TRBV19 TGTGCCAGTGACAAGGGGGGCAGCTCCTACGAGCAGTACTTC CASDKGGSSYEQYF
. few TRBJ2-3 14 TRBV18 TGTGCCAGCTCACCCGACAGTGCGTTGGATACGCAGTATTTT CASSPDSALDTQYF
. . TRBJ1-2 12 TRBV27 TGTGCCAGCAGTCCGGGACCCTCTGGCTACACCTTC CASSPGPSGYTF
TRBD2 few TRBJ2-1 12 TRBV6-5 TGTGCCAGCAATGGGGGGGACGATGAGCAGTTCTTC CASNGGDDEQFF
. . TRBJ2-3 16 TRBV6-5 TGTGCCAGCAGTTACACTCGGGGGACCCTGGGGGATACGCAGTATTTT CASSYTRGTLGDTQYF
TRBD1 . TRBJ2-1 15 TRBV5-5 TGTGCCAGCAGCTTGAGGGGACAGGGGTCAGGTGAGCAGTTCTTC CASSLRGQGSGEQFF
. . TRBJ1-2 11 TRBV7-2 TGTGCCAGCGGCTTCCACTATGGCTACACCTTC CASGFHYGYTF
. many TRBJ2-3 13 TRBV7-2 TGTGCCAGCAGCCGACAAGGACGGGATACGCAGTATTTT CASSRQGRDTQYF
. . TRBJ2-3 14 TRBV24-1 TGTGCCACCAGTGATCAGGTGGATCCAGATACGCAGTATTTT CATSDQVDPDTQYF
. . TRBJ2-1 13 TRBV27 TGTGCCAGCAGGGGGCAAACCTACAATGAGCAGTTCTTC CASRGQTYNEQFF
TRBD2 . TRBJ2-2 19 TRBV11-2 TGTGCCAGCAGCTTAGGTCTAGCGGGGGCTGTCGCGAACACCGGGGAGCTGTTTTTT CASSLGLAGAVANTGELFF
TRBD1 few TRBJ2-7 19 TRBV7-9 TGTGCCAGCAGCGACACTTTTTTCCCGGGACAGGGGGACTCCTACGAGCAGTACTTC CASSDTFFPGQGDSYEQYF
. . TRBJ2-5 15 TRBV7-9 TGTGCCAGCAGCCAATCGGGACCCAAAGTGGAGACCCAGTACTTC CASSQSGPKVETQYF
. . TRBJ2-2 15 TRBV9 TGTGCCAGCAGCGTAGCGGGGGTGAACACCGGGGAGCTGTTTTTT CASSVAGVNTGELFF
TRBD2 few TRBJ2-3 18 TRBV24-1 TGTGCCACCAGTGACCTGAGGACGGGAGGCTCCAGCACAGATACGCAGTATTTT CATSDLRTGGSSTDTQYF
. many TRBJ2-3 13 TRBV3-1 TGTGCCAGCAGCCAGGCCAGTTCAGATACGCAGTATTTT CASSQASSDTQYF
. few TRBJ1-2 13 TRBV7-9 TGTGCCAGCAGACCAACGGGTAACTATGGCTACACCTTC CASRPTGNYGYTF
TRBD1 . TRBJ2-2 14 TRBV10-3 TGTGCCATCAGTGGACAGGGGAAGCCCGGGGAGCTGTTTTTT CAISGQGKPGELFF
. . TRBJ2-1 12 TRBV28 TGTGCCAGCCTAGGGCTTTACAATGAGCAGTTCTTC CASLGLYNEQFF
TRBD2 . TRBJ2-1 15 TRBV7-3 TGTGCCAGCAGCTTGATCGGGGGGGCCCACAATGAGCAGTTCTTC CASSLIGGAHNEQFF
. . TRBJ1-1 12 TRBV18 TGTGCCAGCTCACCAGGGTTGGCTGAAGCTTTCTTT CASSPGLAEAFF
TRBD2 . TRBJ2-1 17 TRBV12-3/TRBV12-4 TGTGCCAGCAGTTTACCGGGGGGAGGGAGCTCCTACAATGAGCAGTTCTTC CASSLPGGGSSYNEQFF
. . TRBJ1-1 16 TRBV15 TGTGCCACCAGCAACTCTCGTCGGGGCATGAACACTGAAGCTTTCTTT CATSNSRRGMNTEAFF
. many TRBJ2-5 14 TRBV4-3 TGCGCCAGCAGCCAAGATTGGGGAAAAGAGACCCAGTACTTC CASSQDWGKETQYF
. . TRBJ2-5 13 TRBV11-2 TGTGCCAGCAGACGACTGAATCAAGAGACCCAGTACTTC CASRRLNQETQYF
. few TRBJ2-2 16 TRBV4-2 TGTGCCAGCAGCCCTACCGGGCTGGGAAACACCGGGGAGCTGTTTTTT CASSPTGLGNTGELFF
. . TRBJ2-3 13 TRBV6-1 TGTGCCAGCAGTGTAGTAGCGGCCCCTTCGGGGGATTTT CASSVVAAPSGDF
. many TRBJ2-3 17 TRBV6-2/TRBV6-3 TGTGCCAGCAGTACCGATGTGGTCCGGGAGAGCACAGATACGCAGTATTTT CASSTDVVRESTDTQYF